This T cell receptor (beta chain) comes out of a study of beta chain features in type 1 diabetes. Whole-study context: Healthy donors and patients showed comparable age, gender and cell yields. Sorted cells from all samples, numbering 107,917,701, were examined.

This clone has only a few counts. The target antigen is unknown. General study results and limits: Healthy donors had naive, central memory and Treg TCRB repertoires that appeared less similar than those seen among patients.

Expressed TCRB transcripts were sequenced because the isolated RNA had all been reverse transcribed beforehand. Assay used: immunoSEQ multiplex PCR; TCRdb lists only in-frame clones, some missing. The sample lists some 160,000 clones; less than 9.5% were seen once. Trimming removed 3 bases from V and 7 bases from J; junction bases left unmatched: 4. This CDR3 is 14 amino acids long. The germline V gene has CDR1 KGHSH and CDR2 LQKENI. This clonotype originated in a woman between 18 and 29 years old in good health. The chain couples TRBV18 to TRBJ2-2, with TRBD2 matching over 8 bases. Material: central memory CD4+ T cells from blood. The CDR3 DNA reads TGTGCCAGCTCACCGGGACTAGACGGCGGGGAGCTGTTTTTT. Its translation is CASSPGLDGGELFF.